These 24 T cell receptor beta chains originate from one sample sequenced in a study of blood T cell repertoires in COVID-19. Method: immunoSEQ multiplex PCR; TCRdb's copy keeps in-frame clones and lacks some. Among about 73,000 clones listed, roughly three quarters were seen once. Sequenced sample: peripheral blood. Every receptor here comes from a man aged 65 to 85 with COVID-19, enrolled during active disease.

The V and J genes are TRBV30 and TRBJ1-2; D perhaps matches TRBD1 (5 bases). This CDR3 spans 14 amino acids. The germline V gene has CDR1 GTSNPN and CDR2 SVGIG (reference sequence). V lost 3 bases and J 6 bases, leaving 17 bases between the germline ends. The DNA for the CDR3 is TGTGCCTGGAGGGTTAGCGGGGGATCGGATGGCTACACCTTC. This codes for CAWRVSGGSDGYTF.

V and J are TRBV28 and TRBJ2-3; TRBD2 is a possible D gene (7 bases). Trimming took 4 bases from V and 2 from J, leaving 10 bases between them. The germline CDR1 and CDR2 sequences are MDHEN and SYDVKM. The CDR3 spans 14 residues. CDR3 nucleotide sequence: TGTGCCAGCAGTTGGGAGGGGGTCACAGATACGCAGTATTTT. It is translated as CASSWEGVTDTQYF.

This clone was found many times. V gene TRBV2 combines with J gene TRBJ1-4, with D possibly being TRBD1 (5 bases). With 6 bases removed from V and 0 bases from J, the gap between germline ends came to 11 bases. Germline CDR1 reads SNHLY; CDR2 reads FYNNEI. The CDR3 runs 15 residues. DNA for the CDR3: TGTGCCAGCAGACTCATGACAGCAACTAATGAAAAACTGTTTTTT. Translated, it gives CASRLMTATNEKLFF.

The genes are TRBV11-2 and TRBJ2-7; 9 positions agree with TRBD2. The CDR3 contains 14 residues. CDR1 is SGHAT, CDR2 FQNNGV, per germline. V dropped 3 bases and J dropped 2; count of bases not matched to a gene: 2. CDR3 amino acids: CASSFSGSPYEQYF. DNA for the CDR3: TGTGCCAGCAGCTTTAGCGGGAGCCCCTACGAGCAGTACTTC.

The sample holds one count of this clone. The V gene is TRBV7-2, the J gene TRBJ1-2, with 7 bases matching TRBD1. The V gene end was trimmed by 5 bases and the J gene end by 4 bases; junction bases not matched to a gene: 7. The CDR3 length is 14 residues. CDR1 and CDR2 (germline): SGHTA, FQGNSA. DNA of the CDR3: TGTGCCAGCAGCCCATGGGCAGGGGGCTATGGCTACACCTTC. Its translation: CASSPWAGGYGYTF.

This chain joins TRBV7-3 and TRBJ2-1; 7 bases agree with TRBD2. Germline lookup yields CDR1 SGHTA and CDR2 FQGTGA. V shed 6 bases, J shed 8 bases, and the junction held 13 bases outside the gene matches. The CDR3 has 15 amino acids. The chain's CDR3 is CASRVLGGPVDEQFF. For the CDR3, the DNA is TGTGCCAGCAGAGTTTTGGGAGGGCCGGTGGATGAGCAGTTCTTC.

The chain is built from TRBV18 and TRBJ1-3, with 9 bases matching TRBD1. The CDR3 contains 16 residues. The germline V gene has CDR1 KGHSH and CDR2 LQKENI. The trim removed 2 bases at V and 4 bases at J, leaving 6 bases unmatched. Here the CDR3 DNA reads TGTGCCAGCTCACCAACCGGACAGGGGCCAGGAAACACCATATATTTT. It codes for CASSPTGQGPGNTIYF.

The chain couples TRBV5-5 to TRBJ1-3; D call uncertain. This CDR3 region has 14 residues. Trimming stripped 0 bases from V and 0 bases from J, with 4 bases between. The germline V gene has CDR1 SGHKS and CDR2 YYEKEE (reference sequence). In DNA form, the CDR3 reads TGTGCCAGCAGCTTGGGCAGCTCTGGAAACACCATATATTTT. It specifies CASSLGSSGNTIYF. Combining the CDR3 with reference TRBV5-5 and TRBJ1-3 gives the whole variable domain DAGVTQSPTHLIKTRGQQVTLRCSPISGHKSVSWYQQVLGQGPQFIFQYYEKEERGRGNFPDRFSARQFPNYSSELNVNALLLGDSALYLCASSLGSSGNTIYFGEGSWLTVV.

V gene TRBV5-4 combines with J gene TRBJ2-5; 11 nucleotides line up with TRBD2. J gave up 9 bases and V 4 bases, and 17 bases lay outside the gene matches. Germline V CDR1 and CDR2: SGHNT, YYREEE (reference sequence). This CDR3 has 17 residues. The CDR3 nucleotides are TGTGCCAGCAGCAAATTCCTACTAGCGGGGGCCCAGGGGGCCCAGTACTTC. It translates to CASSKFLLAGAQGAQYF.

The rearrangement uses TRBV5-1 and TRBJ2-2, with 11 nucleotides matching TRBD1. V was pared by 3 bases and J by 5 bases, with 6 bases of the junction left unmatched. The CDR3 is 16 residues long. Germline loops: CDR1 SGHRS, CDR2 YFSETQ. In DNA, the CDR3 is TGCGCCAGCAGCTCCGGGACAGGGGGGATGACCGGGGAGCTGTTTTTT. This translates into CASSSGTGGMTGELFF.

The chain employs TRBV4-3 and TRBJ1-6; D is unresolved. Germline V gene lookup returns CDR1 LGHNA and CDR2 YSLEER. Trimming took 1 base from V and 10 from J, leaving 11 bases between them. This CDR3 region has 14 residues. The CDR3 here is CASSQGSIVSPLHF. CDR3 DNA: TGCGCCAGCAGCCAAGGCTCAATAGTCTCACCCCTCCACTTT.

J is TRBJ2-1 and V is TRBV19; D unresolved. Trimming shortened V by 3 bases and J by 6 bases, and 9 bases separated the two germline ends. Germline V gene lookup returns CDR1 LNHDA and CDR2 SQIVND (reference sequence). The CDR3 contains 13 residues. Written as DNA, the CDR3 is TGTGCCAGTAGTATGCGACAACGCAATGAGCAGTTCTTC. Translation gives CASSMRQRNEQFF. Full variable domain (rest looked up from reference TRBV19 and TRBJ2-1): DGGITQSPKYLFRKEGQNVTLSCEQNLNHDAMYWYRQDPGQGLRLIYYSQIVNDFQKGDIAEGYSVSREKKESFPLTVTSAQKNPTAFYLCASSMRQRNEQFFGPGTRLTVL.

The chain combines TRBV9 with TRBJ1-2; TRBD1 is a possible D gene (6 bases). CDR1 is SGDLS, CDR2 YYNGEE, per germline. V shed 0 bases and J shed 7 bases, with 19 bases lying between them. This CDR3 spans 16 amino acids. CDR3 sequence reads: CASSVVPEGGIGGYTF. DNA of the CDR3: TGTGCCAGCAGCGTAGTTCCCGAGGGGGGGATAGGTGGCTACACCTTC.

The CDR3 coding sequence is TGCGCCAGCAGCCAAGGACACTTCTCCTACGAGCAGTACTTC. Protein: CASSQGHFSYEQYF. The chain links TRBV4-3 to TRBJ2-7; unclear D gene. CDR1 and CDR2 from the germline V gene are LGHNA and YSLEER. V dropped 1 base and J dropped 0 bases, with 7 bases sitting between them. This CDR3 has 14 amino acids.

The CDR3 nucleotides read TGTGCCAGCAGGCGTAATCTCCGGGACAGAAGATACTTC. Its translation: CASRRNLRDRRYF. The gene calls are TRBV14 and TRBJ2-7, with 7 positions matching TRBD1. CDR1 and CDR2 from the germline V gene are SGHDN and FVKESK. With 6 bases clipped from V and 13 bases from J, the junction kept 15 bases outside the gene matches. The CDR3 has 13 residues.

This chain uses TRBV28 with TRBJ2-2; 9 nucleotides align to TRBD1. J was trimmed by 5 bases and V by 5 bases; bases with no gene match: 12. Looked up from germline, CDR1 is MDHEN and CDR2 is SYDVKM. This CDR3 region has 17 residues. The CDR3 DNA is TGTGCCAGCAGTGAAATCCTCGGACAGGGGCGGACCGGGGAGCTGTTTTTT. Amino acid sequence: CASSEILGQGRTGELFF. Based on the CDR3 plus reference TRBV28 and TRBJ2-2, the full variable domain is DVKVTQSSRYLVKRTGEKVFLECVQDMDHENMFWYRQDPGLGLRLIYFSYDVKMKEKGDIPEGYSVSREKKERFSLILESASTNQTSMYLCASSEILGQGRTGELFFGEGSRLTVL.

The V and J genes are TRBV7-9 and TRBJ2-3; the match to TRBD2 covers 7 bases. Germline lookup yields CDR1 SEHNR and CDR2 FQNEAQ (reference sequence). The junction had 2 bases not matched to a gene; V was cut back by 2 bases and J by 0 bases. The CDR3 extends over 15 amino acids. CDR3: CASSLSGVSTDTQYF. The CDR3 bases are TGTGCCAGCAGCTTAAGCGGGGTCAGCACAGATACGCAGTATTTT. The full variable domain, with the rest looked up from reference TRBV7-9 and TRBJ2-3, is DTGVSQNPRHKITKRGQNVTFRCDPISEHNRLYWYRQTLGQGPEFLTYFQNEAQLEKSRLLSDRFSAERPKGSFSTLEIQRTEQGDSAMYLCASSLSGVSTDTQYFGPGTRLTVL.

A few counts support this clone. Here the CDR3 DNA reads TGTGCCACCGACTTAAGTCCCCAAGATGGAAGAGAGACCCAGTACTTC. Protein sequence: CATDLSPQDGRETQYF. The chain carries TRBV28 and TRBJ2-5, with D hard to call. The V and J ends lost 10 bases and 4 bases respectively, with 25 bases between them. CDR3 size: 16 residues. CDR1 and CDR2 (germline): MDHEN, SYDVKM.

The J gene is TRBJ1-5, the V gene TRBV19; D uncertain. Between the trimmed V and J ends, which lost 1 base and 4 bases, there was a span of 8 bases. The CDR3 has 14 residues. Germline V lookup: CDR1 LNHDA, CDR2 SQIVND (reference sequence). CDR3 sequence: CASSIVTFNQPQHF. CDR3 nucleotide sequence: TGTGCCAGTAGTATAGTGACATTTAATCAGCCCCAGCATTTT.

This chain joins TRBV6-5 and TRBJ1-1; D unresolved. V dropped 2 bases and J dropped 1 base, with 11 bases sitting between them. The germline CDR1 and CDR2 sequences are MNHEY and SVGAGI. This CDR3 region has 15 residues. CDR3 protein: CASSYRTPQNTEAFF. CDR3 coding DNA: TGTGCCAGCAGTTACCGGACTCCCCAGAACACTGAAGCTTTCTTT.

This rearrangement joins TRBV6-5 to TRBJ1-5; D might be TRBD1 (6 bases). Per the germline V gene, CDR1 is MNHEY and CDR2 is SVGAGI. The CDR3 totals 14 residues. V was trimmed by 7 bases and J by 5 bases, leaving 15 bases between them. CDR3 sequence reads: CASIRGGNYQPQHF. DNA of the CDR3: TGTGCCAGCATTAGGGGGGGCAACTATCAGCCCCAGCATTTT.

In DNA, the CDR3 is TGTGCCAGCAGCTTAGCTCGAGCGGGAGCCCACGAGCAGTACTTC. The encoded protein is CASSLARAGAHEQYF. V and J are TRBV13 and TRBJ2-7, with 8 bases aligning to TRBD2. The V gene's germline CDR1 is PRHDT and CDR2 FYEKMQ (reference sequence). The CDR3 is 15 residues long. Trimming removed 1 base from V and 5 bases from J; junction bases left unmatched: 7. Looking up the rest from reference TRBV13 and TRBJ2-7 gives the full variable domain: AAGVIQSPRHLIKEKRETATLKCYPIPRHDTVYWYQQGPGQDPQFLISFYEKMQSDKGSIPDRFSAQQFSDYHSELNMSSLELGDSALYFCASSLARAGAHEQYFGPGTRLTVT.

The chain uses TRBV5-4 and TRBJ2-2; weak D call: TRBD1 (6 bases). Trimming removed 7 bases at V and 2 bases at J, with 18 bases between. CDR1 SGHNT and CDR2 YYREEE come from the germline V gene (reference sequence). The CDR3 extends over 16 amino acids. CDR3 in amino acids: CASGVSTGVNTGELFF. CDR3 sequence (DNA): TGTGCCAGCGGAGTTTCGACAGGTGTAAACACCGGGGAGCTGTTTTTT.

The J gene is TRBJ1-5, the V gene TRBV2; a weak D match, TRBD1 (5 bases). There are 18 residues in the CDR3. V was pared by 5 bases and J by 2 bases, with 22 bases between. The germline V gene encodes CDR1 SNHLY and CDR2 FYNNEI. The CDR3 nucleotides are TGTGCCAGCAGTACGATCAACATGGGGGGGAGCGGCAATCAGCCCCAGCATTTT. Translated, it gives CASSTINMGGSGNQPQHF.